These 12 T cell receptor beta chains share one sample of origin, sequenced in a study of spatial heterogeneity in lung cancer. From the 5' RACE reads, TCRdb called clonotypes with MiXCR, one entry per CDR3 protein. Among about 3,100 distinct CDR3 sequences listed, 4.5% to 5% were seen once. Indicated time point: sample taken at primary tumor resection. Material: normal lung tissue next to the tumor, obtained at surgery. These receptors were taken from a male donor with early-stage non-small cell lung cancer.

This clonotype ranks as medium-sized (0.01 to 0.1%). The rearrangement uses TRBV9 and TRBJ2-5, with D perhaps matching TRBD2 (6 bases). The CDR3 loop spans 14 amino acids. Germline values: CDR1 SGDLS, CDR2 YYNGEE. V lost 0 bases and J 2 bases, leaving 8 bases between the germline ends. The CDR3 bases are TGTGCCAGCAGCGTAGGGGGAGGACAAGAGACCCAGTACTTC. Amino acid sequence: CASSVGGGQETQYF.

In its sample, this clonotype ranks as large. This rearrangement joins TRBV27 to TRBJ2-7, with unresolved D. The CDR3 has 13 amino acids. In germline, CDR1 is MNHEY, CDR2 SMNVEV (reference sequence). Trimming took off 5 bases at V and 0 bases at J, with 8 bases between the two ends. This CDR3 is CASSTPFSYEQYF. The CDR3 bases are TGTGCCAGCAGTACGCCTTTCTCCTACGAGCAGTACTTC.

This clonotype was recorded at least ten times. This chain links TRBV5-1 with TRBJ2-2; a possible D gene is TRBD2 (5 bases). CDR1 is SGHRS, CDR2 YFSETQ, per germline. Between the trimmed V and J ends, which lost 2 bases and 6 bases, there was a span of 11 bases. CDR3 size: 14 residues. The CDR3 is CASSLLEVSGELFF. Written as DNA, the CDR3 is TGCGCCAGCAGCTTACTGGAGGTTTCCGGGGAGCTGTTTTTT.

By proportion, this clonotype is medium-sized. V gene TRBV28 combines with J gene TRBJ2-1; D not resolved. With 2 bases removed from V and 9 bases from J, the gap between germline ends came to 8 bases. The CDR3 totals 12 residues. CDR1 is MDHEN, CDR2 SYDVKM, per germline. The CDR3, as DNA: TGTGCCAGCAGTTTACAAGCGCTTGAGCAGTTCTTC. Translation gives CASSLQALEQFF.

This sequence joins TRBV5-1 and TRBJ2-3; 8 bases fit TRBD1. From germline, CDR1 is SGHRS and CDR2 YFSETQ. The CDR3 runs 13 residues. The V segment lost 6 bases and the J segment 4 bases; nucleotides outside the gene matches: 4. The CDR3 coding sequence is TGCGCCAGCACCGTACAGGGGGCAGATACGCAGTATTTT. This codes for CASTVQGADTQYF.

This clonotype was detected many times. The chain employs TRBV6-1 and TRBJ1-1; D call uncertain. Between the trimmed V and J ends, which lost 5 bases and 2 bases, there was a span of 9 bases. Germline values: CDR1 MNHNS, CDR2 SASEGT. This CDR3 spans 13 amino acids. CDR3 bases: TGTGCCAGCAGTTTCGGGCCAAACACTGAAGCTTTCTTT. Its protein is CASSFGPNTEAFF.

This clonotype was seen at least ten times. The CDR3 loop reads CSAREPPGTGGRYTGELFF. CDR3 sequence (DNA): TGCAGTGCTAGAGAACCGCCCGGGACAGGGGGCAGGTACACCGGGGAGCTGTTTTTT. The gene calls are TRBV20-1 and TRBJ2-2; 12 bases fit TRBD1. In germline, CDR1 is DFQATT, CDR2 SNEGSKA (reference sequence). The trim removed 0 bases at V and 3 bases at J, leaving 11 bases unmatched. The CDR3 totals 19 residues.

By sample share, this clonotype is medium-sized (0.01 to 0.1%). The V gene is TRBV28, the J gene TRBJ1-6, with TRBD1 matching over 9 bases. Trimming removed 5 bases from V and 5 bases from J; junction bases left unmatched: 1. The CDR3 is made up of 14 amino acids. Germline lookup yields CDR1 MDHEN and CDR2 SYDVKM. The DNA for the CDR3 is TGTGCCAGCAGTAGGACAGGGGATAATTCACCCCTCCACTTT. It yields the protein CASSRTGDNSPLHF.

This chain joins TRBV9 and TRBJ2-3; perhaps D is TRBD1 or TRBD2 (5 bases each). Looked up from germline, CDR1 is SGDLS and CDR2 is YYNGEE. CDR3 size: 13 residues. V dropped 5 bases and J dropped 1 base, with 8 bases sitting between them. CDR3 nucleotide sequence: TGTGCCAGCAGTGGGGACCGCACAGATACGCAGTATTTT. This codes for CASSGDRTDTQYF.

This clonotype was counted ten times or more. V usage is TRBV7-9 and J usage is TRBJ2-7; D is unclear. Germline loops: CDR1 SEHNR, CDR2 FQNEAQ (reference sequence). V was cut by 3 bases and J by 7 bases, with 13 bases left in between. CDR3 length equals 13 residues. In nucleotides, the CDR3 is TGTGCCAGCAGCTTGGCAGGTATGAAGGAGCAGTACTTC. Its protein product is CASSLAGMKEQYF. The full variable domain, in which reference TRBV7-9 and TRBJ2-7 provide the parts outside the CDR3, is DTGVSQNPRHKITKRGQNVTFRCDPISEHNRLYWYRQTLGQGPEFLTYFQNEAQLEKSRLLSDRFSAERPKGSFSTLEIQRTEQGDSAMYLCASSLAGMKEQYFGPGTRLTVT.

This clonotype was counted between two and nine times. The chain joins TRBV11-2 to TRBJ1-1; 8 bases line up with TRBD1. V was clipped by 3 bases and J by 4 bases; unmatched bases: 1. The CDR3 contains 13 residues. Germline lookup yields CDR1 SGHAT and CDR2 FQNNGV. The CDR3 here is CASSFTGGTEAFF. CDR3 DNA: TGTGCCAGCAGCTTTACAGGGGGCACTGAAGCTTTCTTT.

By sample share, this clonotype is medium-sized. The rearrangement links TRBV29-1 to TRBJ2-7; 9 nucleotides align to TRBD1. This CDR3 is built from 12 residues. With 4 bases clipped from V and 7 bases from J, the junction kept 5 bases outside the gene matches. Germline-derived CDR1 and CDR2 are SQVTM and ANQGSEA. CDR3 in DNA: TGCAGCGTTGTGGGACAGGGTGAGGAGCAGTACTTC. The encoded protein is CSVVGQGEEQYF.